The 9 T cell receptor beta chains below all came from one sample that was sequenced in a study of T cell responses to AZD1222 COVID-19 vaccine. Sequencing was performed with immunoSEQ multiplex PCR; in TCRdb, only in-frame clones are kept and a portion is missing. In the table there are roughly 160,000 clones, approximately 90% of which are singletons. The sample in question was peripheral blood, obtained on day 0 of AZD1222 vaccination. These receptors came from an adult in good health.

The J gene is TRBJ1-2, the V gene TRBV30, with a possible D match to TRBD1 (6 bases). Germline-derived CDR1 and CDR2 are GTSNPN and SVGIG (reference sequence). The V end lost 2 bases, the J end lost 6 bases, and 10 bases lay between the germline ends. This CDR3 contains 12 residues. CDR3 nucleotides: TGTGCCTGGAGTCGACAGGACAATGGCTACACCTTC. Translating it yields CAWSRQDNGYTF.

Only one count was recorded for this clone. The chain carries TRBV6-1 and TRBJ1-6; a possible D gene is TRBD1 (5 bases). The CDR3 is made up of 18 amino acids. V was pared by 3 bases and J by 0 bases, with 15 bases between. Germline CDR1 reads MNHNS; CDR2 reads SASEGT. CDR3 protein: CASSELGRGGSYNSPLHF. Here the CDR3 DNA reads TGTGCCAGCAGTGAGTTAGGACGGGGCGGCTCCTATAATTCACCCCTCCACTTT.

The chain joins TRBV6-5 to TRBJ2-3; the D gene is possibly TRBD1 (7 bases). The V end lost 6 bases, the J end lost 5 bases, and 15 bases lay between the germline ends. The CDR3 is 14 amino acids. CDR1 and CDR2 (germline): MNHEY, SVGAGI. The CDR3 DNA sequence: TGTGCCAGCAGGGCCATCCAGGGGGGAGATACGCAGTATTTT. It codes for CASRAIQGGDTQYF.

This sequence joins TRBV7-8 and TRBJ1-5; 8 nucleotides line up with TRBD1. CDR1 is SGHVS, CDR2 FQNEAQ, per germline. The V segment lost 4 bases and the J segment 2 bases; nucleotides outside the gene matches: 4. The CDR3 consists of 15 residues. The CDR3 DNA is TGTGCCAGCAGCTGGACAGGGCGGGGCAATCAGCCCCAGCATTTT. Protein product: CASSWTGRGNQPQHF.

J is TRBJ1-2 and V is TRBV27, with 8 bases matching TRBD1. CDR1 is MNHEY, CDR2 SMNVEV, per germline (reference sequence). This CDR3 comprises 16 residues. J gave up 8 bases and V 0 bases, and 11 bases lay outside the gene matches. In DNA, the CDR3 is TGTGCCAGCAGTTTATCGTACCAGGGGGCGATAAGGGGCTACACCTTC. Its protein is CASSLSYQGAIRGYTF.

V gene TRBV5-1 combines with J gene TRBJ2-3; the match to TRBD2 covers 14 bases. The V and J ends lost 4 bases and 0 bases, in that order; junction bases with no gene match: 4. This CDR3 spans 17 amino acids. Looked up from germline, CDR1 is SGHRS and CDR2 is YFSETQ. In DNA form, the CDR3 reads TGCGCCAGCAGCCCGGGACTAGCGGGGGCTAGCACAGATACGCAGTATTTT. Translation gives CASSPGLAGASTDTQYF. Complete variable domain (other parts from reference TRBV5-1 and TRBJ2-3): KAGVTQTPRYLIKTRGQQVTLSCSPISGHRSVSWYQQTPGQGLQFLFEYFSETQRNKGNFPGRFSGRQFSNSRSEMNVSTLELGDSALYLCASSPGLAGASTDTQYFGPGTRLTVL.

The chain is built from TRBV19 and TRBJ1-1; D remains unclear. V was pared by 0 bases and J by 0 bases, with 8 bases between. In germline, CDR1 is LNHDA, CDR2 SQIVND (reference sequence). This CDR3 has 15 amino acids. CDR3 protein: CASSIERQVNTEAFF. As DNA, the CDR3 is TGTGCCAGTAGTATAGAGCGGCAGGTGAACACTGAAGCTTTCTTT.

The chain is built from TRBV7-6 and TRBJ1-2; the match to TRBD1 covers 8 bases. Trimming at V came to 2 bases and at J to 7 bases, leaving 21 bases not matched to a gene. CDR3 size: 19 residues. Germline V lookup: CDR1 SGHVS, CDR2 FNYEAQ. The CDR3 spells CASSLSRPGQALMAGGYTF. In DNA form, the CDR3 reads TGTGCCAGCAGCTTAAGTAGACCGGGACAGGCATTAATGGCGGGTGGCTACACCTTC.

This rearrangement joins TRBV2 to TRBJ2-2, with TRBD1 matching 8 bases. The CDR3 extends over 16 amino acids. The J segment lost 3 bases and the V segment lost 1 base, leaving 4 bases of the junction unmatched. The germline V gene has CDR1 SNHLY and CDR2 FYNNEI. The CDR3: CASSEGRGQDTGELFF. For the CDR3, the DNA is TGTGCCAGCAGTGAAGGCAGGGGGCAGGACACCGGGGAGCTGTTTTTT. Looking up the rest from reference TRBV2 and TRBJ2-2 gives the full variable domain: EPEVTQTPSHQVTQMGQEVILRCVPISNHLYFYWYRQILGQKVEFLVSFYNNEISEKSEIFDDQFSVERPDGSNFTLKIRSTKLEDSAMYFCASSEGRGQDTGELFFGEGSRLTVL.